This T cell receptor beta chain was sequenced for a study of a mutant IDH1 vaccine in newly diagnosed glioma. Time point noted: baseline, week 1 (first vaccination visit). The treatment is: pre-vaccination baseline after standard-of-care therapy. V was shortened by 2 bases and J by 3 bases, with 9 bases between the two germline ends. The CDR3 is 13 residues long. Germline V CDR1 and CDR2: SGHRS, YFSETQ. TCRdb keeps only in-frame clones here, not all; method: immunoSEQ multiplex PCR. This table holds 50,000 or so clones, 70% to 90% found once. J is TRBJ2-7 and V is TRBV5-1, with D possibly matching TRBD1 (6 bases). Source: PBMCs, taken from a glioma patient treated with radiotherapy, temozolomide or both. The TCR comes from a man between 18 and 29 years old with glioma. The CDR3 DNA sequence: TGCGCCAGCAGCTTATTCAGGGGCTACGAGCAGTACTTC. This sequence encodes CASSLFRGYEQYF.